The 20 T cell receptor beta chains presented below share a single source sample, sequenced in a study of beta chain features in type 1 diabetes. Expressed TCRB transcripts were sequenced, since all the RNA that had been isolated was reverse transcribed. Data came from immunoSEQ multiplex PCR; TCRdb stores just in-frame clones and leaves some out. The sample includes 900,000 or so clones, 17% of them seen just once. The sample consisted of naive CD4+ T cells from blood. The receptors come from a woman under 30 in good health.

The V call is TRBV4-3, the J call TRBJ2-7, with 8 bases identical to TRBD2. The junction had 16 bases not matched to a gene; V was cut back by 4 bases and J by 2 bases. This CDR3 spans 18 amino acids. CDR1 is LGHNA, CDR2 YSLEER, per germline. CDR3 amino acids: CASSPFTGGAGAPYEQYF. The DNA of the CDR3 is TGCGCCAGCAGCCCGTTTACGGGGGGAGCGGGAGCTCCCTACGAGCAGTACTTC.

This rearrangement joins TRBV7-9 to TRBJ2-1; D possibly corresponds to TRBD2 (6 bases). The V and J ends lost 1 base and 8 bases respectively, with 15 bases between them. The CDR3 spans 15 residues. CDR1 and CDR2 (germline): SEHNR, FQNEAQ (reference sequence). CDR3: CASSLGRASFHEQFF. In nucleotides, the CDR3 is TGTGCCAGCAGCTTAGGGAGGGCCTCTTTCCATGAGCAGTTCTTC.

This clone was found a few times. This chain joins TRBV28 and TRBJ2-3; 8 bases fit TRBD2. The V and J ends lost 2 bases and 0 bases, in that order; junction bases with no gene match: 7. This CDR3 is built from 17 residues. Germline V gene lookup returns CDR1 MDHEN and CDR2 SYDVKM. The chain's CDR3 is CASSLSGSGTSTDTQYF. In DNA form, the CDR3 reads TGTGCCAGCAGTTTAAGCGGGAGCGGGACTAGCACAGATACGCAGTATTTT.

This clone was seen a handful of times. The rearrangement joins TRBV13 to TRBJ1-2; 7 bases map to TRBD1. The V and J ends lost 2 bases and 8 bases, in that order; junction bases with no gene match: 14. The CDR3 is 16 amino acids. From germline, CDR1 is PRHDT and CDR2 FYEKMQ (reference sequence). For the CDR3, the DNA is TGTGCCAGCAGCTTATTCCTGGGCAGGGGACAGTTGGGCTACACCTTC. Translating it yields CASSLFLGRGQLGYTF.

This clone has a handful of counts. The gene calls are TRBV7-9 and TRBJ2-1, with 7 bases aligning to TRBD1. The CDR3 sequence is 15 residues long. Germline V lookup: CDR1 SEHNR, CDR2 FQNEAQ (reference sequence). With 7 bases clipped from V and 3 bases from J, the junction kept 9 bases outside the gene matches. The CDR3 nucleotides read TGTGCCAGCAACGTCGAGGACAGGCACTACAATGAGCAGTTCTTC. It translates to CASNVEDRHYNEQFF.

The rearrangement joins TRBV11-2 to TRBJ2-5, with D tentatively TRBD1 (5 bases). Trimming removed 1 base at V and 5 bases at J, with 14 bases between. Germline-derived CDR1 and CDR2 are SGHAT and FQNNGV. This CDR3 contains 15 residues. CDR3 region: CASSLGRVNTETQYF. The DNA of the CDR3 is TGTGCCAGCAGCTTAGGCAGGGTTAATACGGAGACCCAGTACTTC.

This clone has more than one count but fewer than ten. The V call is TRBV11-2, the J call TRBJ2-7; 7 bases map to TRBD2. V lost 6 bases and J lost 6; bases outside the gene matches: 8. The CDR3 has 13 amino acids. Germline V lookup: CDR1 SGHAT, CDR2 FQNNGV. CDR3 sequence: CASRPGLVGEQYF. As DNA, the CDR3 is TGTGCCAGCAGACCTGGACTAGTGGGCGAGCAGTACTTC.

This chain uses TRBV6-4 with TRBJ2-7, with 7 bases lining up with TRBD2. The CDR3 has 18 residues. V was pared by 2 bases and J by 2 bases, with 15 bases of the junction left unmatched. Germline V lookup: CDR1 MRHNA, CDR2 SNTAGT. Here the CDR3 DNA reads TGTGCCAGCAGTGACAATTTATGGGCTAGCGGATACCCCTACGAGCAGTACTTC. Its translation: CASSDNLWASGYPYEQYF.

The gene calls are TRBV4-3 and TRBJ2-1; no clear D. Trimming pared 2 bases from V and 1 base from J, leaving 12 bases between. Germline CDR1 LGHNA, CDR2 YSLEER. The length of the CDR3 is 16 residues. The CDR3 protein is CASSQQPEASYNEQFF. CDR3 bases: TGCGCCAGCAGCCAACAACCCGAGGCATCCTACAATGAGCAGTTCTTC.

Notes on this clone: Other DNA sequences within the sample encode an identical CDR3. V gene TRBV7-9 combines with J gene TRBJ2-7; D unresolved. The CDR3 loop spans 11 amino acids. Looked up from germline, CDR1 is SEHNR and CDR2 is FQNEAQ (reference sequence). V shed 9 bases and J shed 3 bases, with 9 bases lying between them. This chain's CDR3 is CASSNHYEQYF. The CDR3 coding sequence is TGTGCCAGTAGTAACCACTACGAGCAGTACTTC.

The chain's CDR3 is CASSLGPGLNTDTQYF. The CDR3 DNA reads TGTGCCAGCAGCTTAGGTCCGGGTCTCAACACAGATACGCAGTATTTT. The chain recombines TRBV7-9 with TRBJ2-3; D is uncertain. The V gene's germline CDR1 is SEHNR and CDR2 FQNEAQ (reference sequence). The ends were cut back, 1 base at V and 2 bases at J, with 13 bases in the middle. The CDR3 covers 16 residues.

Of note for this clone: This sample also contains other DNA sequences that code for the same CDR3. The rearrangement joins TRBV7-2 to TRBJ2-7; D is unclear. The CDR3 length is 13 residues. The germline V gene has CDR1 SGHTA and CDR2 FQGNSA. V dropped 3 bases and J dropped 3 bases, with 9 bases sitting between them. CDR3 in amino acids: CASSLSGVYEQYF. CDR3 nucleotides: TGTGCCAGCAGCTTGAGTGGGGTCTACGAGCAGTACTTC.

The chain joins TRBV29-1 to TRBJ1-1, with D possibly being TRBD1 (5 bases). V shed 4 bases and J shed 4 bases, with 13 bases lying between them. Germline CDR1 is SQVTM and CDR2 is ANQGSEA. The CDR3 length is 13 residues. The DNA for the CDR3 is TGCAGCGTTGCGAGAGGAAGGGGCACTGAAGCTTTCTTT. Translating it yields CSVARGRGTEAFF.

The rearrangement uses TRBV7-3 and TRBJ2-5, with 12 bases lining up with TRBD2. The length of the CDR3 is 16 residues. In germline, CDR1 is SGHTA, CDR2 FQGTGA. V was pared by 0 bases and J by 3 bases, with 2 bases of the junction left unmatched. CDR3: CASSLTSSGREETQYF. The CDR3 nucleotides are TGTGCCAGCAGCTTAACATCTAGCGGGAGGGAAGAGACCCAGTACTTC.

The V and J genes are TRBV7-8 and TRBJ2-1; 13 bases are shared with TRBD2. Trimming took 3 bases from V and 2 from J; bases not matched to a gene: 10. This CDR3 contains 19 residues. Germline V gene lookup returns CDR1 SGHVS and CDR2 FQNEAQ. This CDR3 reads CASSFLGLAGVFPYNEQFF. DNA of the CDR3: TGTGCCAGCAGCTTCCTAGGACTAGCGGGAGTTTTCCCCTACAATGAGCAGTTCTTC. The full variable domain, its missing parts supplied by reference TRBV7-8 and TRBJ2-1, is GAGVSQSPRYKVAKRGQDVALRCDPISGHVSLFWYQQALGQGPEFLTYFQNEAQLDKSGLPSDRFFAERPEGSVSTLKIQRTQQEDSAVYLCASSFLGLAGVFPYNEQFFGPGTRLTVL.

This clone was recorded a few times. The chain is built from TRBV6-5 and TRBJ1-2, with unresolved D. This CDR3 is 14 amino acids long. Germline CDR1 is MNHEY and CDR2 is SVGAGI. V shed 0 bases and J shed 6 bases, with 11 bases lying between them. This chain's CDR3 is CASSYSGLGDGYTF. The CDR3 region has the DNA TGTGCCAGCAGTTACTCTGGTTTGGGTGATGGCTACACCTTC.

The chain recombines TRBV7-2 with TRBJ2-7; TRBD2 matches at 9 bases. CDR1 SGHTA and CDR2 FQGNSA come from the germline V gene. The length of the CDR3 is 13 residues. Trimming at V came to 3 bases and at J to 7 bases, leaving 4 bases not matched to a gene. The CDR3 coding sequence is TGTGCCAGCAGCTTCGCTAGCGGGATTGAGCAGTACTTC. This gives the protein CASSFASGIEQYF.

This clone has a handful of counts. The chain carries TRBV20-1 and TRBJ2-1, with unresolved D. This CDR3 is built from 11 residues. Trimming removed 6 bases at V and 9 bases at J, with 12 bases between. Looked up from germline, CDR1 is DFQATT and CDR2 is SNEGSKA (reference sequence). The CDR3 spells CSAIYNLEQFF. The CDR3 bases are TGCAGTGCAATCTACAACCTTGAGCAGTTCTTC.

The CDR3 loop is CASSWGTGANVLTF. CDR3 in DNA: TGTGCCAGCAGCTGGGGGACTGGGGCCAACGTCCTGACTTTC. The rearrangement uses TRBV27 and TRBJ2-6, with D perhaps being TRBD1 or TRBD2 (5 bases each). The CDR3 consists of 14 residues. The germline V and J ends were trimmed by 6 bases and 2 bases, with 8 bases remaining between them. Germline V CDR1 and CDR2: MNHEY, SMNVEV (reference sequence).

V and J are TRBV27 and TRBJ2-7, with 8 bases matching TRBD1. V gave up 5 bases and J gave up 2 bases; unmatched junction bases: 5. There are 14 residues in the CDR3. CDR1 and CDR2 from the germline V gene are MNHEY and SMNVEV (reference sequence). The CDR3 reads CASSRLDRAYEQYF. The CDR3 coding sequence is TGTGCCAGCAGTAGGTTGGACAGGGCCTACGAGCAGTACTTC.